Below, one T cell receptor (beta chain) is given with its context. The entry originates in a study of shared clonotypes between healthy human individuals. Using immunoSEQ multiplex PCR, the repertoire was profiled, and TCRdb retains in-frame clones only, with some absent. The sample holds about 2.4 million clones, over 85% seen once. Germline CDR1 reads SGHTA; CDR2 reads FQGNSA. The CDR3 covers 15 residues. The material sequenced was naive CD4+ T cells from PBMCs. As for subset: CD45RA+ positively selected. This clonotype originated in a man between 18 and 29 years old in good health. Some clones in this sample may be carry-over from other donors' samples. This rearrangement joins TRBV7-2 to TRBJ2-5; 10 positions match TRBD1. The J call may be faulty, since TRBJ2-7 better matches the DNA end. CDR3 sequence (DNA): TGTGCCAGCAGCGACGGACAGGGGGAGTCCTACGAGCAGTACTTC. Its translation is CASSDGQGESYEQYF.